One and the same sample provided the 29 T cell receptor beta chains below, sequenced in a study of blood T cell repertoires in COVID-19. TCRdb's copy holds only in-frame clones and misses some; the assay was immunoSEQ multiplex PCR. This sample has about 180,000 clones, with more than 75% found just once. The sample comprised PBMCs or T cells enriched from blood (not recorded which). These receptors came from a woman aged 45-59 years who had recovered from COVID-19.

The CDR3 DNA is TGTGCCACCAGTGGTACTAGCGGGACATCGGCTACGCAGTATTTT. This codes for CATSGTSGTSATQYF. J is TRBJ2-3 and V is TRBV24-1; 10 positions match TRBD2. Germline assignment: CDR1 KGHDR and CDR2 SFDVKD. This CDR3 contains 15 residues. After removal of 5 bases from V and 8 bases from J, the junction contained 9 bases not matched to a gene.

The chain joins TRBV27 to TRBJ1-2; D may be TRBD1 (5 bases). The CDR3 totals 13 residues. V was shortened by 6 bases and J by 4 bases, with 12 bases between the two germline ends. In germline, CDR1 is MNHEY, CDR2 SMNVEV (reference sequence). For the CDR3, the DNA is TGTGCCAGCAGCCAGGGACTTTCCTATGGCTACACCTTC. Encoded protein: CASSQGLSYGYTF.

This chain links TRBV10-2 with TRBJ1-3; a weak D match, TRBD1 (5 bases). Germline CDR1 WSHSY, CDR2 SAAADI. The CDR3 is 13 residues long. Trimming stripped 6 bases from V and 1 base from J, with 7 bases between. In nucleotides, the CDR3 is TGCGCCAGCAGGACAGATTCTGGAAACACCATATATTTT. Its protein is CASRTDSGNTIYF.

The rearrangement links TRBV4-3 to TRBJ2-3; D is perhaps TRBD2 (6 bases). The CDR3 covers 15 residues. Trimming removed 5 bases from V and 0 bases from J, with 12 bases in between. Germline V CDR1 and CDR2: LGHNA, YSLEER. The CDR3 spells CASSRTGTSTDTQYF. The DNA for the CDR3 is TGCGCCAGCAGCAGAACCGGGACTAGCACAGATACGCAGTATTTT.

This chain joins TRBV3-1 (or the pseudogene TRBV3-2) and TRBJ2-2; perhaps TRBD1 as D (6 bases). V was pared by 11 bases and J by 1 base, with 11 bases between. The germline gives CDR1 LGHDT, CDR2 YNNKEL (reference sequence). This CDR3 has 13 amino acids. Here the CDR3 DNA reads TGTGCCGGACGAGGGGGGAACACCGGGGAGCTGTTTTTT. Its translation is CAGRGGNTGELFF.

The CDR3 sequence: CSVGGDRGRGEAFF. Written as DNA, the CDR3 is TGCAGCGTCGGAGGGGACAGGGGGCGGGGTGAAGCTTTCTTT. The chain carries TRBV29-1 and TRBJ1-1; TRBD1 matches at 12 bases. The germline V gene encodes CDR1 SQVTM and CDR2 ANQGSEA. Trimming took 6 bases from V and 7 from J; bases not matched to a gene: 9. The CDR3 spans 14 residues. The full variable domain, with the rest looked up from reference TRBV29-1 and TRBJ1-1, is SAVISQKPSRDICQRGTSLTIQCQVDSQVTMMFWYRQQPGQSLTLIATANQGSEATYESGFVIDKFPISRPNLTFSTLTVSNMSPEDSSIYLCSVGGDRGRGEAFFGQGTRLTVV.

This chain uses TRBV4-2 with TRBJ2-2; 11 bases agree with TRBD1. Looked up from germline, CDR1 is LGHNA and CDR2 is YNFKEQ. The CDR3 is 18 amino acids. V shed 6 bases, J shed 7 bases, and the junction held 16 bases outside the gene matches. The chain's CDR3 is CASSAAPGTGGGVGELFF. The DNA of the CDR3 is TGTGCCAGCAGTGCGGCGCCCGGGACAGGGGGAGGGGTCGGGGAGCTGTTTTTT.

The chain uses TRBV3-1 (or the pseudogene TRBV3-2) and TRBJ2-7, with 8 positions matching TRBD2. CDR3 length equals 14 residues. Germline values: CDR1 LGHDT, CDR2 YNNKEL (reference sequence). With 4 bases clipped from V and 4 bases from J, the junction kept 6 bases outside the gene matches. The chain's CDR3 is CASSRDLAGYEQYF. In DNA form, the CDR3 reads TGTGCCAGCAGCCGAGATCTAGCGGGTTACGAGCAGTACTTC.

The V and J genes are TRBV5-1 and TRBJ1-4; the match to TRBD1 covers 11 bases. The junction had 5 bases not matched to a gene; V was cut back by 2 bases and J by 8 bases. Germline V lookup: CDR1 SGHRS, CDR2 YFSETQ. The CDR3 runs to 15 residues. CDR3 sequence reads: CASSFRTGGREKLFF. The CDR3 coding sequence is TGCGCCAGCAGCTTTAGGACAGGGGGCCGAGAAAAACTGTTTTTT.

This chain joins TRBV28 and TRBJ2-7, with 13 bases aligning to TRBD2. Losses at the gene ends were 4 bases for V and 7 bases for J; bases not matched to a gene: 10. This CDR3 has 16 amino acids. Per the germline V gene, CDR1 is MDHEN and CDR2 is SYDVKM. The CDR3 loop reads CASSSPGLAGTLEQYF. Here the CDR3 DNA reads TGTGCCAGCAGTTCCCCGGGACTAGCGGGGACTTTAGAGCAGTACTTC.

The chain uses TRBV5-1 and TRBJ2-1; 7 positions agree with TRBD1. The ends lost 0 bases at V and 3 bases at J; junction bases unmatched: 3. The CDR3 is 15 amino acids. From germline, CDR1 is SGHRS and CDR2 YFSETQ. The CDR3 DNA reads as TGCGCCAGCAGCTTGGGGGACAGTAACTACAATGAGCAGTTCTTC. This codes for CASSLGDSNYNEQFF.

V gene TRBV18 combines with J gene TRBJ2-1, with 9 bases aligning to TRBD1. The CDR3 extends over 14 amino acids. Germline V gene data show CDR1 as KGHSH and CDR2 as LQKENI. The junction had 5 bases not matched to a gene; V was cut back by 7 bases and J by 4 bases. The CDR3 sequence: CASFPGQGYNEQFF. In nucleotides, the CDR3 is TGTGCCAGCTTTCCGGGACAGGGTTACAATGAGCAGTTCTTC. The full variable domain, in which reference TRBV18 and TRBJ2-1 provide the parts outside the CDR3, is NAGVMQNPRHLVRRRGQEARLRCSPMKGHSHVYWYRQLPEEGLKFMVYLQKENIIDESGMPKERFSAEFPKEGPSILRIQQVVRGDSAAYFCASFPGQGYNEQFFGPGTRLTVL.

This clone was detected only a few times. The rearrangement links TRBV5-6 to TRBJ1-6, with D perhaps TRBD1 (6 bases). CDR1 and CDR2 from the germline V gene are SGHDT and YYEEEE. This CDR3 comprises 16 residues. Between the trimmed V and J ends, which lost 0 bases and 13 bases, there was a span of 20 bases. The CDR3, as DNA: TGTGCCAGCAGCTTGGCCCCGGGAGGGGGAGGTTCGCCCCTCCACTTT. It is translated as CASSLAPGGGGSPLHF.

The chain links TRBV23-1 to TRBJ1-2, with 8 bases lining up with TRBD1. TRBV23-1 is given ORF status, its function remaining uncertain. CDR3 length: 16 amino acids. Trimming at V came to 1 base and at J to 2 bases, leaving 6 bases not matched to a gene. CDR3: CASSQWRTGTNYGYTF. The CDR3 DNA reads TGCGCCAGCAGTCAATGGAGGACAGGGACCAACTATGGCTACACCTTC.

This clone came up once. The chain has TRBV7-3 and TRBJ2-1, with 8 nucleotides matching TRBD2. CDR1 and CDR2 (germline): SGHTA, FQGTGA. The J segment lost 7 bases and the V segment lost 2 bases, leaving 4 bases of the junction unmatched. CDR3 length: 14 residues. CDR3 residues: CASSLYPGGNEQFF. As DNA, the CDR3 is TGTGCCAGCAGCTTATATCCGGGAGGGAATGAGCAGTTCTTC.

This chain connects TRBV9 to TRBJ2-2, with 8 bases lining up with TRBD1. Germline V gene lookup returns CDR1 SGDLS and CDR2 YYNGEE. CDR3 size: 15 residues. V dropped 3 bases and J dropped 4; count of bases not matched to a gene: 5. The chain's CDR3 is CASSARGLGTGELFF. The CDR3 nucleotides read TGTGCCAGCAGCGCCAGGGGGCTAGGCACCGGGGAGCTGTTTTTT.

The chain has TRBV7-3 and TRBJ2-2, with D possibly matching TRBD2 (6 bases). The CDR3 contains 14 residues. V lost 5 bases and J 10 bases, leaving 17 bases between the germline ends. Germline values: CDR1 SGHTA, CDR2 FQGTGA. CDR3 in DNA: TGTGCCAGCAGCCCGACCACGGGGGATGCGGAGCTGTTTTTT. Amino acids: CASSPTTGDAELFF. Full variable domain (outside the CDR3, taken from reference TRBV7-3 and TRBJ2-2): GAGVSQTPSNKVTEKGKYVELRCDPISGHTALYWYRQSLGQGPEFLIYFQGTGAADDSGLPNDRFFAVRPEGSVSTLKIQRTERGDSAVYLCASSPTTGDAELFFGEGSRLTVL.

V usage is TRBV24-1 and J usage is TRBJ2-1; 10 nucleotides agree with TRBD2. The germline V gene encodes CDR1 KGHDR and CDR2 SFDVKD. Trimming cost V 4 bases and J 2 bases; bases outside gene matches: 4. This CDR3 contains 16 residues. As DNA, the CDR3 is TGTGCCACCAGTGACGGGACTAGCGCTACCTACAATGAGCAGTTCTTC. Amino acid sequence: CATSDGTSATYNEQFF.

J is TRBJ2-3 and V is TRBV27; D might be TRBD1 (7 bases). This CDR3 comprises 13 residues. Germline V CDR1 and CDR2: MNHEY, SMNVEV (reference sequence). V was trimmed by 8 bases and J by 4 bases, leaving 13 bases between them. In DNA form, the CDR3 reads TGTGCCAGCGGGACCAGGGGGGCAGATACGCAGTATTTT. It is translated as CASGTRGADTQYF.

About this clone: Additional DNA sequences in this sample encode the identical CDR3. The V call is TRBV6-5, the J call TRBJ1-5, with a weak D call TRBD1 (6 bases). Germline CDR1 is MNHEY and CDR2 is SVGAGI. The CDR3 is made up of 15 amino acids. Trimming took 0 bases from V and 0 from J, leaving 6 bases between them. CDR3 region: CASSYSGGSNQPQHF. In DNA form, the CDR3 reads TGTGCCAGCAGTTACTCAGGGGGTAGCAATCAGCCCCAGCATTTT.

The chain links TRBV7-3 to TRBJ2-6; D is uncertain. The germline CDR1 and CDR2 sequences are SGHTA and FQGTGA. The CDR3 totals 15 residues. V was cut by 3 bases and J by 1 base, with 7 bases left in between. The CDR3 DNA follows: TGTGCCAGCAGCTTGAGTTCTTCTGGGGCCAACGTCCTGACTTTC. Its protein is CASSLSSSGANVLTF.

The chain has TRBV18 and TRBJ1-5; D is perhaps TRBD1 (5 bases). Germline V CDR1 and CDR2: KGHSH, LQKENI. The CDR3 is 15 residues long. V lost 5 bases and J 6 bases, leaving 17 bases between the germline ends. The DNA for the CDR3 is TGTGCCAGCTCATCTACGGGTCTCGGGGGTCAGCCCCAGCATTTT. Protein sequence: CASSSTGLGGQPQHF.

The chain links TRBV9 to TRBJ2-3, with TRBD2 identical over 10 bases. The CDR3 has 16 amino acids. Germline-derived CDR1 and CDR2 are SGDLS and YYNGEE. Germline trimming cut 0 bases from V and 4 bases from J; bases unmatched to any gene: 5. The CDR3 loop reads CASSVGTSGSADTQYF. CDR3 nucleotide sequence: TGTGCCAGCAGCGTAGGGACTAGCGGCTCCGCAGATACGCAGTATTTT.

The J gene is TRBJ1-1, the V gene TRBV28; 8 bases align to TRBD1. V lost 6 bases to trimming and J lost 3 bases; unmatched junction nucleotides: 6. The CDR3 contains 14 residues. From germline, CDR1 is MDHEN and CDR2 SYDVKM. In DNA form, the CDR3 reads TGTGCCAGCAGACGCAGGGGGCCGGACACTGAAGCTTTCTTT. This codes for CASRRRGPDTEAFF.

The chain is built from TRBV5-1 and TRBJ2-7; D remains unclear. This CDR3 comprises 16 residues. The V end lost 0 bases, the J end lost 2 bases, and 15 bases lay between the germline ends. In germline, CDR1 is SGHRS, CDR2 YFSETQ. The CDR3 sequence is CASSLDPASSAYEQYF. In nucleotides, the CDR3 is TGCGCCAGCAGCTTGGATCCAGCGAGCTCCGCCTACGAGCAGTACTTC.

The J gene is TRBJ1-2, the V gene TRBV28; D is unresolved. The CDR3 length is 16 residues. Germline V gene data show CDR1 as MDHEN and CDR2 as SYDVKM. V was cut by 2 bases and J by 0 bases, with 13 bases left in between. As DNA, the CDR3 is TGTGCCAGCAGTTTAACGGTAGCACCAGCTAACTATGGCTACACCTTC. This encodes CASSLTVAPANYGYTF.

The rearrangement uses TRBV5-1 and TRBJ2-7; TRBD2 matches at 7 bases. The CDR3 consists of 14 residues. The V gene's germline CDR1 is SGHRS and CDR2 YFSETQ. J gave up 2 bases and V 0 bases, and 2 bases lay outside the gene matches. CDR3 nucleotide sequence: TGCGCCAGCAGCTTGGGCGGGACTACCTACGAGCAGTACTTC. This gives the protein CASSLGGTTYEQYF.

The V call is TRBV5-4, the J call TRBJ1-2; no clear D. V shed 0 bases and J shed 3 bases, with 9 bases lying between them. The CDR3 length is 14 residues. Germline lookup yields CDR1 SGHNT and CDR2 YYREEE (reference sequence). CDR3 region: CASSLDPGDYGYTF. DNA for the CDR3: TGTGCCAGCAGCTTGGATCCCGGGGACTATGGCTACACCTTC.

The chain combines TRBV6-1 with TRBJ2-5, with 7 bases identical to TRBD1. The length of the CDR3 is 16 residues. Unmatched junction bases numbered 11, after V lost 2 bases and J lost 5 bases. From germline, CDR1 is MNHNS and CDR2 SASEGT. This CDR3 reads CASSERSGPRGETQYF. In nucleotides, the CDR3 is TGTGCCAGCAGTGAACGCAGCGGACCCAGGGGGGAGACCCAGTACTTC.